The 26 T cell receptor beta chains below come from one sample, sequenced in a study of T cell responses to AZD1222 COVID-19 vaccine. Data came from immunoSEQ multiplex PCR; TCRdb stores just in-frame clones and leaves some out. Among roughly 150,000 clones listed, about 91% were seen once. Here the sequenced sample was peripheral blood, taken on day 0 of AZD1222 vaccination. The receptors stem from an adult in good health.

J is TRBJ2-7 and V is TRBV5-4; tentative D call: TRBD1 (6 bases). CDR3 length: 13 amino acids. The germline gives CDR1 SGHNT, CDR2 YYREEE (reference sequence). Trimming took 2 bases from V and 4 from J, leaving 10 bases between them. The CDR3 loop reads CASSFQQGYEQYF. The CDR3 DNA sequence: TGTGCCAGCAGCTTCCAACAGGGATACGAGCAGTACTTC.

This sequence joins TRBV7-2 and TRBJ2-2, with TRBD1 identical over 10 bases. Germline V lookup: CDR1 SGHTA, CDR2 FQGNSA. CDR3 length: 16 amino acids. J gave up 6 bases and V 1 base, and 5 bases lay outside the gene matches. In DNA form, the CDR3 reads TGTGCCAGCAGCTTAGGTTGGGACAGGGGTGCCGGGGAGCTGTTTTTT. It encodes CASSLGWDRGAGELFF.

The rearrangement uses TRBV28 and TRBJ1-5, with a possible D match to TRBD1 (6 bases). Germline V gene data show CDR1 as MDHEN and CDR2 as SYDVKM. The CDR3 runs 15 residues. V gave up 6 bases and J gave up 2 bases, with 14 bases separating them. The CDR3: CASRNDRSGNQPQHF. CDR3 nucleotide sequence: TGTGCCAGCAGGAATGACAGGTCTGGCAATCAGCCCCAGCATTTT.

The V and J genes are TRBV9 and TRBJ2-2; D is perhaps TRBD2 (5 bases). The V end was cut by 4 bases, the J end by 0 bases, with 10 bases between. This CDR3 is built from 15 residues. Germline V gene lookup returns CDR1 SGDLS and CDR2 YYNGEE. The CDR3 here is CASSSRASNTGELFF. CDR3 coding DNA: TGTGCCAGCAGCTCGCGGGCCTCGAACACCGGGGAGCTGTTTTTT.

This rearrangement joins TRBV7-3 to TRBJ2-3, with a tentative D call TRBD1 (7 bases). Between the trimmed V and J ends, which lost 5 bases and 4 bases, there was a span of 19 bases. The CDR3 spans 16 residues. Looked up from germline, CDR1 is SGHTA and CDR2 is FQGTGA. CDR3 in DNA: TGTGCCAGCAGCCGGAGTGGAGGGGGCTTGGCAGATACGCAGTATTTT. It encodes CASSRSGGGLADTQYF.

This clone was recorded once. This rearrangement joins TRBV2 to TRBJ1-4; the D is unclear. Germline V gives CDR1 SNHLY, CDR2 FYNNEI. V dropped 8 bases and J dropped 6 bases, with 13 bases sitting between them. The CDR3 runs to 13 residues. CDR3 sequence: CASQWEVDEKLFF. The CDR3 DNA follows: TGTGCCAGCCAGTGGGAGGTCGATGAAAAACTGTTTTTT.

The chain uses TRBV2 and TRBJ2-4; the D gene is possibly TRBD1 (6 bases). Germline V CDR1 and CDR2: SNHLY, FYNNEI. The V end lost 3 bases, the J end lost 9 bases, and 18 bases lay between the germline ends. The CDR3 is 15 amino acids. The CDR3 sequence: CASSDRGSAWSIQYF. The CDR3 DNA reads TGTGCCAGCAGTGACAGGGGAAGCGCGTGGTCCATTCAGTACTTC.

The chain is built from TRBV7-3 and TRBJ1-1; D is undetermined. Trimming took 4 bases from V and 1 from J, leaving 7 bases between them. CDR3 length: 13 amino acids. In germline, CDR1 is SGHTA, CDR2 FQGTGA. The CDR3 DNA reads as TGTGCCAGCAGCTCACAAAGGAACACTGAAGCTTTCTTT. Its protein product is CASSSQRNTEAFF.

This clone appeared once. This chain connects TRBV5-6 to TRBJ2-1; the D is unclear. Germline assignment: CDR1 SGHDT and CDR2 YYEEEE. This CDR3 comprises 13 residues. V lost 5 bases and J 7 bases, leaving 13 bases between the germline ends. CDR3 in amino acids: CASSLWAANEQFF. CDR3 nucleotide sequence: TGTGCCAGCAGTCTTTGGGCCGCGAATGAGCAGTTCTTC.

The chain recombines TRBV27 with TRBJ2-7; no firm D call. This CDR3 has 14 residues. The V gene's germline CDR1 is MNHEY and CDR2 SMNVEV (reference sequence). The germline V and J ends were trimmed by 3 bases and 4 bases, with 13 bases remaining between them. The CDR3 spells CASSLLAKGYEQYF. The DNA of the CDR3 is TGTGCCAGCAGTTTGCTGGCCAAAGGGTACGAGCAGTACTTC.

This clone has a handful of counts. V and J are TRBV5-4 and TRBJ1-5, with TRBD1 as a possible D gene (5 bases). CDR1 and CDR2 (germline): SGHNT, YYREEE (reference sequence). V lost 4 bases and J 1 base, leaving 9 bases between the germline ends. The CDR3 has 14 amino acids. The CDR3 region is CASSPQESNQPQHF. For the CDR3, the DNA is TGTGCCAGCAGCCCACAGGAGAGCAATCAGCCCCAGCATTTT.

The chain has TRBV5-1 and TRBJ1-4; 8 nucleotides agree with TRBD1. Per the germline V gene, CDR1 is SGHRS and CDR2 is YFSETQ. The trim removed 4 bases at V and 6 bases at J, leaving 8 bases unmatched. This CDR3 is built from 15 residues. CDR3 bases: TGCGCCAGCAGCCAACCCGGGACAGGCGATGAAAAACTGTTTTTT. Translation: CASSQPGTGDEKLFF.

V is TRBV7-3 and J is TRBJ2-2; D unresolved. Germline CDR1 SGHTA, CDR2 FQGTGA. The length of the CDR3 is 18 residues. Trimming left V 2 bases short and J 7 bases short, with 23 bases between. CDR3 in DNA: TGTGCCAGCAGCTTATCGAGCACAAAACCCGTTTATAACGGGGAGCTGTTTTTT. Its translation: CASSLSSTKPVYNGELFF. The full variable domain, its missing parts supplied by reference TRBV7-3 and TRBJ2-2, is GAGVSQTPSNKVTEKGKYVELRCDPISGHTALYWYRQSLGQGPEFLIYFQGTGAADDSGLPNDRFFAVRPEGSVSTLKIQRTERGDSAVYLCASSLSSTKPVYNGELFFGEGSRLTVL.

This rearrangement joins TRBV7-9 to TRBJ1-6; unclear D gene. Trimming took 7 bases from V and 3 from J, leaving 10 bases between them. Germline V lookup: CDR1 SEHNR, CDR2 FQNEAQ (reference sequence). The CDR3 is 14 amino acids. Here the CDR3 reads CASTKGDYNSPLHF. DNA for the CDR3: TGTGCCAGCACCAAGGGAGACTATAATTCACCCCTCCACTTT.

The chain carries TRBV24-1 and TRBJ2-5; 8 positions agree with TRBD1. CDR3 size: 14 residues. With V trimmed by 3 bases and J by 4 bases, 3 bases remained unmatched. Germline CDR1 is KGHDR and CDR2 is SFDVKD. The CDR3 nucleotides are TGTGCCACCAGTGATCCAACAGGGGGAGAGACCCAGTACTTC. Translation gives CATSDPTGGETQYF.

The rearrangement uses TRBV5-6 and TRBJ1-1; no clear D. Germline CDR1 is SGHDT and CDR2 is YYEEEE. With 2 bases removed from V and 4 bases from J, the gap between germline ends came to 9 bases. This CDR3 spans 13 amino acids. CDR3 in DNA: TGTGCCAGCAGCTTCGGGTTGGCCACTGAAGCTTTCTTT. Translation gives CASSFGLATEAFF.

The CDR3 loop reads CASSLAGLPLGGELFF. CDR3 in DNA: TGTGCCAGCAGCTTAGCGGGACTTCCCCTAGGGGGGGAGCTGTTTTTT. The chain recombines TRBV11-3 with TRBJ2-2; tentative D call: TRBD2 (6 bases). Looked up from germline, CDR1 is SGHNT and CDR2 is YENEEA. This CDR3 has 16 residues. V shed 1 base and J shed 8 bases, with 17 bases lying between them. The full variable domain, in which reference TRBV11-3 and TRBJ2-2 provide the parts outside the CDR3, is EAGVVQSPRYKIIEKKQPVAFWCNPISGHNTLYWYLQNLGQGPELLIRYENEEAVDDSQLPKDRFSAERLKGVDSTLKIQPAELGDSAVYLCASSLAGLPLGGELFFGEGSRLTVL.

The chain recombines TRBV12-2 with TRBJ2-1. TRBV12-2 represents a pseudogene. The CDR3 has 15 amino acids. CDR3 sequence: CASRLDFRPRDEQFF. The CDR3 region has the DNA TGTGCAAGTCGCTTAGACTTTAGGCCTAGGGATGAGCAGTTCTTC.

The V call is TRBV7-8, the J call TRBJ2-5; D remains ambiguous. V lost 2 bases and J lost 4, with 5 bases in between. Germline-derived CDR1 and CDR2 are SGHVS and FQNEAQ. The CDR3 consists of 12 residues. CDR3 sequence reads: CASSLPAETQYF. The CDR3 DNA reads as TGTGCCAGCAGCTTACCGGCAGAGACCCAGTACTTC. The full variable domain, rest sourced from reference TRBV7-8 and TRBJ2-5, is GAGVSQSPRYKVAKRGQDVALRCDPISGHVSLFWYQQALGQGPEFLTYFQNEAQLDKSGLPSDRFFAERPEGSVSTLKIQRTQQEDSAVYLCASSLPAETQYFGPGTRLLVL.

V usage is TRBV5-1 and J usage is TRBJ2-5; the D is unclear. V lost 0 bases, J lost 4 bases, and 10 bases lay in between. In germline, CDR1 is SGHRS, CDR2 YFSETQ. The CDR3 is 14 residues long. The CDR3 is CASSLVRVGETQYF. In DNA, the CDR3 is TGCGCCAGCAGCTTGGTTAGGGTTGGAGAGACCCAGTACTTC.

V gene TRBV28 combines with J gene TRBJ1-1; the D gene is possibly TRBD1 (6 bases). The V gene's germline CDR1 is MDHEN and CDR2 SYDVKM. This CDR3 contains 13 residues. V lost 7 bases, J lost 6 bases, and 15 bases lay in between. The CDR3 DNA reads as TGTGCCAGCAAGGTACAGGGACGGGCTGAAGCTTTCTTT. Residues: CASKVQGRAEAFF.

This rearrangement joins TRBV28 to TRBJ1-6; TRBD1 might be the D (5 bases). The germline V and J ends were trimmed by 5 bases and 7 bases, with 24 bases remaining between them. The CDR3 spans 18 residues. Germline loops: CDR1 MDHEN, CDR2 SYDVKM. Here the CDR3 reads CASSVHPGRYPGNSPLHF. The CDR3 nucleotides read TGTGCCAGCAGTGTCCACCCAGGGCGTTACCCCGGGAATTCACCCCTCCACTTT.

V usage is TRBV10-2 and J usage is TRBJ1-5; D is unclear. Germline lookup yields CDR1 WSHSY and CDR2 SAAADI. Trimming cost V 4 bases and J 5 bases, with 6 bases left between them. The CDR3 totals 12 residues. CDR3 bases: TGCGCCAGCAGTGCCACATATCAGCCCCAGCATTTT. This gives the protein CASSATYQPQHF.

V usage is TRBV28 and J usage is TRBJ2-7, with D perhaps TRBD2 (6 bases). CDR1 MDHEN and CDR2 SYDVKM come from the germline V gene. The CDR3 runs 13 residues. The CDR3 here is CVSGGGYTNEQYF. In DNA form, the CDR3 reads TGTGTATCGGGTGGGGGGTATACCAACGAGCAGTACTTC.

The V call is TRBV28, the J call TRBJ2-2, with D possibly matching TRBD2 (6 bases). V shed 1 base and J shed 0 bases, with 15 bases lying between them. There are 18 residues in the CDR3. Germline CDR1 is MDHEN and CDR2 is SYDVKM. The CDR3 bases are TGTGCCAGCAGTTTATTGAGATTGCGGACTACGAACACCGGGGAGCTGTTTTTT. Protein product: CASSLLRLRTTNTGELFF.

The V and J genes are TRBV11-2 and TRBJ2-6; D is possibly TRBD2 (6 bases). Germline-derived CDR1 and CDR2 are SGHAT and FQNNGV. CDR3 length: 16 amino acids. Trimming left V 0 bases short and J 2 bases short, with 8 bases between. CDR3 protein: CASSLERRAGANVLTF. The CDR3 region has the DNA TGTGCCAGCAGCTTAGAAAGGAGGGCTGGGGCCAACGTCCTGACTTTC.